This T cell receptor (beta chain) appears in the sequencing data of a study of Graves' ophthalmopathy and Graves' hyperthyroidism. The CDR3 runs to 16 residues. Trimming took off 4 bases at V and 3 bases at J, with 19 bases between the two ends. Germline assignment: CDR1 SNHLY and CDR2 FYNNEI. This clonotype has ten or more counts. Its target is not known. Researchers turned away patients with other autoimmune diseases, uncontrolled infections, pregnancy or lactation. Study-wide results and limits: In predicting ophthalmopathy progression, the model reached 70.59% sensitivity and under 75% specificity.

The sequenced template was RNA, covering the TCR beta CDR3 region. First-round RT-PCR with HTBI primers preceded a second-round multiplex PCR. TCRdb recomputed calls from the multiplex PCR reads with MiXCR, one row per CDR3 protein. The table lists about 620,000 distinct CDR3 sequences, 22% of them singletons. Sequencing was performed on peripheral blood. The source is a woman between 18 and 29 years old with stable Graves' hyperthyroidism. Some clones in this sample may be carry-over from other donors' samples. The chain uses TRBV2 and TRBJ2-7; weak D call: TRBD2 (5 bases). The CDR3 DNA reads as TGTGCCAGCAGTGGGACCCCGCTAGCACCTTACTACGAGCAGTACTTC. Translated, it gives CASSGTPLAPYYEQYF.